This T cell receptor (beta chain) stems from a study of blood T cells in healthy people across ages. Between the trimmed V and J ends, which lost 6 bases and 4 bases, there was a span of 15 bases. Germline V gene sequence: CDR1 SNHLY, CDR2 FYNNEI. The CDR3 has 14 residues. The study recruited healthy Caucasian donors from Russia who were aged about 6 to 90. In its sample, this clonotype was seen a few times. Through a sample-barcoded 5' primer and a J-beta primer mix, a second PCR was run for roughly 6 to 12 cycles. TCRdb re-called the 5' RACE reads with MiXCR, one entry per CDR3 protein. Counted here are around 1,000,000 distinct CDR3 sequences, under 40% occurring once; the ten biggest clones make up around 13%.

This receptor was taken from a man aged 18-30 years in good health. Sequencing input: blood. The chain has TRBV2 and TRBJ1-2; D not certain. The CDR3 loop is CASSLDASVYGYTF. The CDR3 DNA sequence: TGTGCCAGCAGCCTGGATGCCAGTGTCTATGGCTACACCTTC.